A single sample gave rise to the 26 T cell receptor beta chains below, sequenced in a study of radiotherapy plus CTLA-4 blockade in lung cancer. Sequencing used immunoSEQ multiplex PCR; TCRdb keeps in-frame clones, though not all of them. The table has tens of thousands of clones, under 75% seen once. The source material was peripheral blood, sampled from a patient treated with radiotherapy plus ipilimumab. The receptors here all came from a human donor with non-small cell lung cancer whose response to radiotherapy plus ipilimumab could not be evaluated.

The chain employs TRBV28 and TRBJ2-1; TRBD2 might be the D (7 bases). Germline assignment: CDR1 MDHEN and CDR2 SYDVKM. There are 15 residues in the CDR3. V shed 6 bases and J shed 8 bases, with 20 bases lying between them. The CDR3 is CASSPPGGGSDEQFF. In nucleotides, the CDR3 is TGTGCCAGCAGCCCACCCGGGGGCGGGAGTGATGAGCAGTTCTTC.

The chain combines TRBV30 with TRBJ2-3, with 8 bases identical to TRBD1. The trim removed 4 bases at V and 4 bases at J, leaving 4 bases unmatched. The V gene's germline CDR1 is GTSNPN and CDR2 SVGIG (reference sequence). CDR3 length: 13 amino acids. The DNA of the CDR3 is TGTGCCTGGACCTTGACAGGGGCAGATACGCAGTATTTT. Its protein product is CAWTLTGADTQYF.

The chain employs TRBV6-6 and TRBJ2-7, with 7 bases that match TRBD1. This CDR3 region has 15 residues. Trimming took 5 bases from V and 0 from J; bases not matched to a gene: 7. Germline CDR1 and CDR2: MNHNY and SVGAGI (reference sequence). The CDR3 nucleotides are TGTGCCAGCAGTAGATTGGGGGACAGCTCCTACGAGCAGTACTTC. This translates into CASSRLGDSSYEQYF.

The rearrangement joins TRBV19 to TRBJ1-2; 9 nucleotides agree with TRBD1. V trimming: 4 bases; J trimming: 2 bases; junction bases outside the gene matches: 14. The CDR3 has 18 residues. Per the germline V gene, CDR1 is LNHDA and CDR2 is SQIVND (reference sequence). CDR3 protein: CASSTPGQGREQNYGYTF. The CDR3, as DNA: TGTGCCAGTAGTACACCGGGACAGGGACGTGAACAGAACTATGGCTACACCTTC.

V usage is TRBV6-1 and J usage is TRBJ1-2, with 8 positions matching TRBD1. This CDR3 region has 14 residues. V gave up 3 bases and J gave up 3 bases; unmatched junction bases: 3. CDR1 MNHNS and CDR2 SASEGT come from the germline V gene. The CDR3 nucleotides read TGTGCCAGCAGTGAGGGACAGGCCCACTATGGCTACACCTTC. It translates to CASSEGQAHYGYTF.

This clone was counted a single time. The CDR3 DNA is TGTGCCAGCTCTCCGAACGGGAATCAGCAGTTCTTC. Amino acids: CASSPNGNQQFF. The rearrangement joins TRBV18 to TRBJ2-1; TRBD2 might be the D (5 bases). Trimming shortened V by 6 bases and J by 11 bases, and 14 bases separated the two germline ends. The germline V gene encodes CDR1 KGHSH and CDR2 LQKENI. The CDR3 is 12 amino acids.

The CDR3 is CASRYRQATPSYNSPLHF. CDR3 nucleotides: TGTGCCAGCAGGTACAGACAGGCGACGCCCTCCTATAATTCACCCCTCCACTTT. This chain joins TRBV5-6 and TRBJ1-6; D possibly corresponds to TRBD1 (6 bases). This CDR3 has 18 residues. Between the trimmed V and J ends, which lost 5 bases and 0 bases, there was a span of 18 bases. Per germline, CDR1 SGHDT and CDR2 YYEEEE. Using reference TRBV5-6 and TRBJ1-6 for the parts outside the CDR3, the full variable domain is DAGVTQSPTHLIKTRGQQVTLRCSPKSGHDTVSWYQQALGQGPQFIFQYYEEEERQRGNFPDRFSGHQFPNYSSELNVNALLLGDSALYLCASRYRQATPSYNSPLHFGNGTRLTVT.

The rearrangement joins TRBV13 to TRBJ2-7; possibly TRBD1 for D (6 bases). The CDR3 is 16 amino acids. Trimming took 2 bases from V and 5 from J, leaving 19 bases between them. Germline V gene lookup returns CDR1 PRHDT and CDR2 FYEKMQ (reference sequence). The CDR3 DNA reads as TGTGCCAGCAGCTTATATCAAGGGGGAGCAGTCAACGAGCAGTACTTC. Translation: CASSLYQGGAVNEQYF.

A few counts support this clone. The V and J genes are TRBV7-3 and TRBJ2-3, with D possibly TRBD1 on 5 matching bases. From germline, CDR1 is SGHTA and CDR2 FQGTGA. CDR3 length equals 14 residues. The V and J ends lost 2 bases and 7 bases respectively, with 13 bases between them. For the CDR3, the DNA is TGTGCCAGCAGCTTAGGATTCCAGGGAAATACGCAGTATTTT. It specifies CASSLGFQGNTQYF.

This clone was observed many times. The V and J genes are TRBV6-6 and TRBJ2-3, with D unresolved. This CDR3 contains 15 residues. V was pared by 0 bases and J by 2 bases, with 9 bases between. Germline CDR1 MNHNY, CDR2 SVGAGI (reference sequence). The DNA for the CDR3 is TGTGCCAGCAGTTACTCCGGAGAGAACACAGATACGCAGTATTTT. Its translation: CASSYSGENTDTQYF.

The chain couples TRBV11-2 to TRBJ1-4; 8 nucleotides match TRBD1. V lost 4 bases to trimming and J lost 10 bases; unmatched junction nucleotides: 8. CDR3 length: 14 amino acids. Germline lookup yields CDR1 SGHAT and CDR2 FQNNGV. The CDR3 nucleotides are TGTGCCAGCAGCTCCAACAGGGGGGGTTTAAAACTGTTTTTT. Protein sequence: CASSSNRGGLKLFF.

The chain combines TRBV4-3 with TRBJ2-2; 9 bases fit TRBD2. CDR1 is LGHNA and CDR2 is YSLEER in the germline V gene. V was pared by 4 bases and J by 5 bases, with 14 bases of the junction left unmatched. The CDR3 consists of 18 residues. Here the CDR3 DNA reads TGCGCCAGCAGCCGAGAAGGGCTAGCGGGGATCAGAACCGGGGAGCTGTTTTTT. It translates to CASSREGLAGIRTGELFF.

V gene TRBV30 combines with J gene TRBJ1-1; D remains unclear. The CDR3 length is 13 residues. V was clipped by 0 bases and J by 1 base, with 6 bases between them. Per the germline V gene, CDR1 is GTSNPN and CDR2 is SVGIG (reference sequence). CDR3 sequence (DNA): TGTGCCTGGAGTGTACGCAGGAACACTGAAGCTTTCTTT. Its protein product is CAWSVRRNTEAFF.

This clone was counted a single time. The chain carries TRBV25-1 and TRBJ2-5; 11 bases are shared with TRBD2. There are 14 residues in the CDR3. Germline V lookup: CDR1 MGHDK, CDR2 SYGVNS. Unmatched junction bases numbered 0, after V lost 2 bases and J lost 4 bases. For the CDR3, the DNA is TGTGCCAGCAGTGAAACTAGCGGGGGAGAGACCCAGTACTTC. Translation gives CASSETSGGETQYF.

In its sample, this clone is medium-sized. This chain's CDR3 is CASSEGLAPDTQYF. CDR3 in DNA: TGTGCCAGCAGCGAGGGACTAGCCCCAGATACGCAGTATTTT. The gene calls are TRBV6-1 and TRBJ2-3, with 9 bases fitting TRBD2. In germline, CDR1 is MNHNS, CDR2 SASEGT. V trimming: 6 bases; J trimming: 4 bases; junction bases outside the gene matches: 5. The CDR3 is 14 residues long.

The CDR3 sequence: CASTGGQGVQPQHF. CDR3 nucleotide sequence: TGTGCCAGCACTGGGGGACAGGGAGTTCAGCCCCAGCATTTT. The rearrangement links TRBV2 to TRBJ1-5; the match to TRBD1 covers 9 bases. The J segment lost 6 bases and the V segment lost 7 bases, leaving 7 bases of the junction unmatched. The CDR3 runs 14 residues. Germline lookup yields CDR1 SNHLY and CDR2 FYNNEI.

To note about this clone: This sample includes further DNA sequences coding for the same CDR3. The V call is TRBV6-6, the J call TRBJ1-1; tentative D call: TRBD1 (6 bases). There are 13 residues in the CDR3. V lost 6 bases and J lost 1, with 9 bases in between. Looked up from germline, CDR1 is MNHNY and CDR2 is SVGAGI (reference sequence). CDR3 coding DNA: TGTGCCAGCAGCCGACAGGAGAACACTGAAGCTTTCTTT. It specifies CASSRQENTEAFF.

The chain uses TRBV4-3 and TRBJ1-4, with 9 bases aligning to TRBD1. The CDR3 consists of 15 residues. CDR1 and CDR2 from the germline V gene are LGHNA and YSLEER. V trimming: 0 bases; J trimming: 6 bases; junction bases outside the gene matches: 2. The CDR3 DNA is TGCGCCAGCAGCCAAGACCGACAGGGGGATGAAAAACTGTTTTTT. Its protein is CASSQDRQGDEKLFF.

This sequence joins TRBV25-1 and TRBJ2-2, with TRBD1 matching over 9 bases. Germline values: CDR1 MGHDK, CDR2 SYGVNS. The CDR3 extends over 14 amino acids. V gave up 6 bases and J gave up 4 bases; unmatched junction bases: 3. The CDR3 sequence is CASRGQGLTGELFF. Written as DNA, the CDR3 is TGTGCCAGCAGGGGACAGGGCCTCACCGGGGAGCTGTTTTTT.

There are a few counts of this clone. The rearrangement joins TRBV5-6 to TRBJ2-5; D possibly corresponds to TRBD2 (5 bases). Germline-derived CDR1 and CDR2 are SGHDT and YYEEEE. V was cut by 1 base and J by 5 bases, with 12 bases left in between. The CDR3 consists of 14 residues. DNA for the CDR3: TGTGCCAGCAGCTTGTCGGGATTCGGGGAGACCCAGTACTTC. This encodes CASSLSGFGETQYF.

The V gene is TRBV27, the J gene TRBJ2-7, with a possible D match to TRBD1 (6 bases). Looked up from germline, CDR1 is MNHEY and CDR2 is SMNVEV (reference sequence). The V end lost 6 bases, the J end lost 0 bases, and 9 bases lay between the germline ends. This CDR3 spans 13 amino acids. The CDR3 DNA reads as TGTGCCAGCAGGGACAGCAGCTCCTACGAGCAGTACTTC. This sequence encodes CASRDSSSYEQYF.

The genes are TRBV5-4 and TRBJ2-7; 9 nucleotides match TRBD1. V gave up 4 bases and J gave up 3 bases; unmatched junction bases: 8. CDR1 and CDR2 from the germline V gene are SGHNT and YYREEE (reference sequence). The CDR3 contains 15 residues. In nucleotides, the CDR3 is TGTGCCAGCAGCCCTACCGGGACAGGGCACTACGAGCAGTACTTC. Amino acids: CASSPTGTGHYEQYF.

J is TRBJ1-2 and V is TRBV6-5; D perhaps matches TRBD1 (5 bases). Trimming left V 2 bases short and J 3 bases short, with 7 bases between. Germline V gene sequence: CDR1 MNHEY, CDR2 SVGAGI. CDR3 size: 13 residues. This CDR3 reads CASSYTRDYGYTF. The CDR3 nucleotides read TGTGCCAGCAGTTACACCAGGGACTATGGCTACACCTTC.

V usage is TRBV10-3 and J usage is TRBJ2-1, with 7 bases matching TRBD1. CDR1 ENHRY and CDR2 SYGVKD come from the germline V gene. The junction had 7 bases not matched to a gene; V was cut back by 8 bases and J by 3 bases. The CDR3 length is 14 residues. The CDR3 bases are TGTGCCATCCTTGACAGGGCGGGCTACAATGAGCAGTTCTTC. Translation gives CAILDRAGYNEQFF.

V usage is TRBV7-3 and J usage is TRBJ2-5, with 7 bases that match TRBD2. Germline V gene sequence: CDR1 SGHTA, CDR2 FQGTGA. The CDR3 loop spans 15 amino acids. Trimming removed 5 bases from V and 5 bases from J; junction bases left unmatched: 11. CDR3 coding DNA: TGTGCCAGCAGCCCCGGTCGGCGGGGAGGGGAGACCCAGTACTTC. This translates into CASSPGRRGGETQYF.

This clone turned up a few times. One end of the junction varies from germline; a read error may be responsible. Other DNA sequences of this sample code for an identical CDR3. CDR3 amino acids: CASSQEGGGPNTEAFF. CDR3 sequence (DNA): TGCGCCAGCAGCCAAGAGGGGGGGGGCCCGAACACTGAAGCTTTCTTT. V gene TRBV5-4 combines with J gene TRBJ1-1, with D possibly matching TRBD1 (6 bases). In germline, CDR1 is SGHNT, CDR2 YYREEE (reference sequence). The CDR3 loop spans 16 amino acids. Based on the CDR3 plus reference TRBV5-4 and TRBJ1-1, the full variable domain is ETGVTQSPTHLIKTRGQQVTLRCSSQSGHNTVSWYQQALGQGPQFIFQYYREEENGRGNFPPRFSGLQFPNYSSELNVNALELDDSALYLCASSQEGGGPNTEAFFGQGTRLTVV.